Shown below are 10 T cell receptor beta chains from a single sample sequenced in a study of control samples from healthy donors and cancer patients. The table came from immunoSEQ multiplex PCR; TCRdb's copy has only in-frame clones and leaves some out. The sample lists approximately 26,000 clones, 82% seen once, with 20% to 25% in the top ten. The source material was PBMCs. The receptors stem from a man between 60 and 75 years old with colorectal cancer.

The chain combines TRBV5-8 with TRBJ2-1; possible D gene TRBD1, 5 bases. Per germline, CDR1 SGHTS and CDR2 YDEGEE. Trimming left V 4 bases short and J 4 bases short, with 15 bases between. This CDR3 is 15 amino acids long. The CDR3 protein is CASSAAETVYNEQFF. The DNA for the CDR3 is TGTGCCAGCAGCGCGGCAGAGACAGTTTACAATGAGCAGTTCTTC.

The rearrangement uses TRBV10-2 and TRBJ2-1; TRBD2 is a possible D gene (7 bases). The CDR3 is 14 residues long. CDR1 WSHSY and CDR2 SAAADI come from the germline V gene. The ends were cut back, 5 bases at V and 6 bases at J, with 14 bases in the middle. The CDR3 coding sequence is TGCGCCAGCAGTCTCGAGGGGGGGACCAATGAGCAGTTCTTC. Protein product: CASSLEGGTNEQFF.

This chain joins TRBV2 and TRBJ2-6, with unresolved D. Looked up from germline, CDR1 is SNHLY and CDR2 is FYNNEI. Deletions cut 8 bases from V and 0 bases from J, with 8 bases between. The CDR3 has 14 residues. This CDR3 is CASSRFSGANVLTF. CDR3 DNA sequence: TGTGCCAGCTCCAGATTCTCTGGGGCCAACGTCCTGACTTTC. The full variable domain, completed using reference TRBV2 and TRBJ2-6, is EPEVTQTPSHQVTQMGQEVILRCVPISNHLYFYWYRQILGQKVEFLVSFYNNEISEKSEIFDDQFSVERPDGSNFTLKIRSTKLEDSAMYFCASSRFSGANVLTFGAGSRLTVL.

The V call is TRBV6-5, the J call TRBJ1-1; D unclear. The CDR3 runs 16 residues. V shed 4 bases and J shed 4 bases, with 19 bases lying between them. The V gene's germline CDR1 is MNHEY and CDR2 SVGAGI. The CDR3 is CASSSFLTVGGTEAFF. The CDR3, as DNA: TGTGCCAGCAGTTCTTTCCTGACCGTAGGCGGCACTGAAGCTTTCTTT.

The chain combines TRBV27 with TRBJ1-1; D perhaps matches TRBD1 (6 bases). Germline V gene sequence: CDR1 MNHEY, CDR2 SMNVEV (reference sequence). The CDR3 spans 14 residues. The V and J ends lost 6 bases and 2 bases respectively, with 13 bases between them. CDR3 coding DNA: TGTGCCAGCAGACACAGGGAGGGCAACACTGAAGCTTTCTTT. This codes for CASRHREGNTEAFF.

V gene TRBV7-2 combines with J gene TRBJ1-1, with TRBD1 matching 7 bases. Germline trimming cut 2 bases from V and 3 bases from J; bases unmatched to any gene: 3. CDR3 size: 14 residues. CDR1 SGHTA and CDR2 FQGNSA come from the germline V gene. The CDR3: CASSLNTGDTEAFF. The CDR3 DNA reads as TGTGCCAGCAGCTTAAATACAGGGGACACTGAAGCTTTCTTT. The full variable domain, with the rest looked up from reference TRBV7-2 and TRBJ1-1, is GAGVSQSPSNKVTEKGKDVELRCDPISGHTALYWYRQSLGQGLEFLIYFQGNSAPDKSGLPSDRFSAERTGGSVSTLTIQRTQQEDSAVYLCASSLNTGDTEAFFGQGTRLTVV.

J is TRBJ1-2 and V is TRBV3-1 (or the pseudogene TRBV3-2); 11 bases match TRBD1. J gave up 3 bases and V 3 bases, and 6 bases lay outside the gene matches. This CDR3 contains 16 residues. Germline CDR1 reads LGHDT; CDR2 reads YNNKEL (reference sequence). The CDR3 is CASSHRTGGDYYGYTF. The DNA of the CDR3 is TGTGCCAGCAGCCACAGGACAGGGGGCGACTACTATGGCTACACCTTC.

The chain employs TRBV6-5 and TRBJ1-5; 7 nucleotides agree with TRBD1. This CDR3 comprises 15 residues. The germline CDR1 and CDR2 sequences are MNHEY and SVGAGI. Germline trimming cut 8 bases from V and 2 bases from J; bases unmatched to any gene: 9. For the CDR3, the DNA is TGTGCCAGCTGGGTCCGAGGACAGGGCAATCAGCCCCAGCATTTT. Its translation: CASWVRGQGNQPQHF.

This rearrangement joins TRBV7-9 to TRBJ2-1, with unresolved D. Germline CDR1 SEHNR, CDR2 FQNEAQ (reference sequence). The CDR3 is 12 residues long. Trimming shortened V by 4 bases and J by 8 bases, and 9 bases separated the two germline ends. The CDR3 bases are TGTGCCAGCAGCTCCCTTGGAGATGAGCAGTTCTTC. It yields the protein CASSSLGDEQFF.

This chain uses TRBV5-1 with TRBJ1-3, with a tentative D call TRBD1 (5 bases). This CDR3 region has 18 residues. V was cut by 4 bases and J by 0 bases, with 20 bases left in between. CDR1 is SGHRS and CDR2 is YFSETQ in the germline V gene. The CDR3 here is CASSAITTGTGSGNTIYF. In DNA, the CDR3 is TGCGCCAGCAGCGCAATAACGACCGGGACGGGCTCTGGAAACACCATATATTTT.